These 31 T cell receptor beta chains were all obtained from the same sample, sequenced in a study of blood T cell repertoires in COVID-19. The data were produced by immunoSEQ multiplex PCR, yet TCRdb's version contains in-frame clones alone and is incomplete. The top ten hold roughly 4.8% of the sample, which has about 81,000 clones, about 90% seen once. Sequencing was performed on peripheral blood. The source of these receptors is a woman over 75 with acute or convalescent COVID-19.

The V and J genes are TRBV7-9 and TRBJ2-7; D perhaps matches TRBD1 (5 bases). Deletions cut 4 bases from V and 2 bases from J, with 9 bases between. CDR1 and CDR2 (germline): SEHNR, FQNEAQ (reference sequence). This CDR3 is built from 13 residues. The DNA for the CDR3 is TGTGCCAGCAGCTCGAAACAGGCCTACGAGCAGTACTTC. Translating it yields CASSSKQAYEQYF.

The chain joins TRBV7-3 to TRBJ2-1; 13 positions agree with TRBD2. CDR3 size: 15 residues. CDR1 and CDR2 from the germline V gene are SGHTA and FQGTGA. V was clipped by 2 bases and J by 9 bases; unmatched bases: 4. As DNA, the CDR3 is TGTGCCAGCAGCTTAGGACTAGCGGGGGTTGGTGAGCAGTTCTTC. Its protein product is CASSLGLAGVGEQFF. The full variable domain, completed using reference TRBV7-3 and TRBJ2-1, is GAGVSQTPSNKVTEKGKYVELRCDPISGHTALYWYRQSLGQGPEFLIYFQGTGAADDSGLPNDRFFAVRPEGSVSTLKIQRTERGDSAVYLCASSLGLAGVGEQFFGPGTRLTVL.

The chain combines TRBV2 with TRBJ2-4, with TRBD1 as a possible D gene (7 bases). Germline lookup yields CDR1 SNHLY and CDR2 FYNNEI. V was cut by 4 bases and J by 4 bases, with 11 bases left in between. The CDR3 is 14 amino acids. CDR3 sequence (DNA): TGTGCCAGCAGTGTGGCAGGGGGGAAAAACATTCAGTACTTC. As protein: CASSVAGGKNIQYF.

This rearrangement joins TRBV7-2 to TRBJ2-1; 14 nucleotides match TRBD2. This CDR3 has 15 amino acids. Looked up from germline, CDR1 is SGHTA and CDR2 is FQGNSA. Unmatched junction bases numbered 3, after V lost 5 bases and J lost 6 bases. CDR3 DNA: TGTGCCAGCAGCAGACTAGCGGGGGGGCCCAATGAGCAGTTCTTC. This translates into CASSRLAGGPNEQFF.

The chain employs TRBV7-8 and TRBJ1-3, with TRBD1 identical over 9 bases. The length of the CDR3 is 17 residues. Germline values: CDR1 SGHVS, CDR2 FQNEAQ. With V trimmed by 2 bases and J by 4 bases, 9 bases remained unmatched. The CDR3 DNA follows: TGTGCCAGCAGCTTAATTTGGAGGACAGGGGCAGGAAACACCATATATTTT. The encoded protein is CASSLIWRTGAGNTIYF.

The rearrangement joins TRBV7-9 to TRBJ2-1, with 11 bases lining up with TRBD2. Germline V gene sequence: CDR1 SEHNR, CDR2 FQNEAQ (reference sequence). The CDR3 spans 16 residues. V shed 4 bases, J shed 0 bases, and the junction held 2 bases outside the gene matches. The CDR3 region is CASSSGLAGSYNEQFF. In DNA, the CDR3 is TGTGCCAGCAGCTCTGGACTAGCGGGCTCCTACAATGAGCAGTTCTTC.

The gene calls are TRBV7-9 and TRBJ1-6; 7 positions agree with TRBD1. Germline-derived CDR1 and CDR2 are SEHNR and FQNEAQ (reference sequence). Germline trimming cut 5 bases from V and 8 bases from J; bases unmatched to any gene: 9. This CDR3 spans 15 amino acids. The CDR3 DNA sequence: TGTGCCAGCAGCCCCCGAGGGGACAGCTATTCACCCCTCCACTTT. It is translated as CASSPRGDSYSPLHF.

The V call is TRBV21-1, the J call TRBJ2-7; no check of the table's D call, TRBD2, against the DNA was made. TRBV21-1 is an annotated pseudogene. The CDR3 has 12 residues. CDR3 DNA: TGTGCCAGGTGGGACTTACGATACGAGCAGTACTTC. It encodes CARWDLRYEQYF.

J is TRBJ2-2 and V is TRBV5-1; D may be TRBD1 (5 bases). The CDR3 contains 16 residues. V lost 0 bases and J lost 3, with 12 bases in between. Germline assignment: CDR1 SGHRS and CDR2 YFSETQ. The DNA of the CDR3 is TGCGCCAGCAGCTTGGAATCCCAGGGTGACACCGGGGAGCTGTTTTTT. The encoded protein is CASSLESQGDTGELFF.

CDR3: CAIRDRGTDSGNTIYF. CDR3 nucleotides: TGTGCCATCAGGGACAGGGGAACTGACTCTGGAAACACCATATATTTT. V is TRBV10-3 and J is TRBJ1-3, with TRBD1 identical over 9 bases. Germline CDR1 and CDR2: ENHRY and SYGVKD. V lost 6 bases, J lost 0 bases, and 6 bases stayed unmatched. This CDR3 has 16 residues.

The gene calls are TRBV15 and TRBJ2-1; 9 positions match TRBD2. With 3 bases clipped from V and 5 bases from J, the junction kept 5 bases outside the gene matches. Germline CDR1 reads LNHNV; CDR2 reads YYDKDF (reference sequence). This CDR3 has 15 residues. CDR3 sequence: CATSRTLAGNNEQFF. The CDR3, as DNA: TGTGCCACCAGCAGGACCCTAGCGGGGAACAATGAGCAGTTCTTC.

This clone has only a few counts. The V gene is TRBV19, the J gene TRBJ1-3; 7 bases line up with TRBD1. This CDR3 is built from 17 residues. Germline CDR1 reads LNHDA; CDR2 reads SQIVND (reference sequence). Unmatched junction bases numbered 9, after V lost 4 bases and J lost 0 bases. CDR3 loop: CASSNGQVRLSGNTIYF. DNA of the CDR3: TGTGCCAGTAGTAACGGACAGGTTCGTCTCTCTGGAAACACCATATATTTT.

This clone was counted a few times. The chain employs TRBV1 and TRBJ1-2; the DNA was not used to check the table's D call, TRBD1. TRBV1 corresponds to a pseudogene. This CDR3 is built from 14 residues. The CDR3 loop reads CTSTFSDRGLGYTF. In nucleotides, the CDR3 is TGCACCAGCACCTTCTCGGACAGGGGGCTCGGCTACACCTTC.

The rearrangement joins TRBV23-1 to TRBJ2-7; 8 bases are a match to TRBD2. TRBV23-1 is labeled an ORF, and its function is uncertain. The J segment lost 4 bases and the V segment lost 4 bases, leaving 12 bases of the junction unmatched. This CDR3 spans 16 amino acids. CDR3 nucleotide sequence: TGCGCCAGCAGTCCGGGGAGAAGCGGGAGACAGTACGAGCAGTACTTC. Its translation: CASSPGRSGRQYEQYF.

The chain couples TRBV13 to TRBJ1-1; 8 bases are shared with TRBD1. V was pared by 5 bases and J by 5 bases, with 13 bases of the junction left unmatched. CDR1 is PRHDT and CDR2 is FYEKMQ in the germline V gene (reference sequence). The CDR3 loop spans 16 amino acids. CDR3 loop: CASSPSQRTGLTEAFF. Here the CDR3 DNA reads TGTGCCAGCAGCCCCTCTCAGCGGACAGGGCTAACTGAAGCTTTCTTT.

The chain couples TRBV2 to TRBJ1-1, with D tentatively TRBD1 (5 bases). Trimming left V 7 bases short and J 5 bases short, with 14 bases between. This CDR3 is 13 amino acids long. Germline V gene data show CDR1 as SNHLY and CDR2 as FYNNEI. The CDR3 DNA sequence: TGTGCCAGCAACCCGTGGGGGGTTACTGAAGCTTTCTTT. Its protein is CASNPWGVTEAFF.

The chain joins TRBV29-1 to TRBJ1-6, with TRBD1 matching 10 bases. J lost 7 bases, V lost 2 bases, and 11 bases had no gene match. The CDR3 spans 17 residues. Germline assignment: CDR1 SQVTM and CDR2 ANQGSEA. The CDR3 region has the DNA TGCAGCGTTGAATGGCCGGGACAGGGGCCCTTAAATTCACCCCTCCACTTT. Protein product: CSVEWPGQGPLNSPLHF. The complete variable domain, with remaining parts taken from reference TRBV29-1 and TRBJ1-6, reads SAVISQKPSRDICQRGTSLTIQCQVDSQVTMMFWYRQQPGQSLTLIATANQGSEATYESGFVIDKFPISRPNLTFSTLTVSNMSPEDSSIYLCSVEWPGQGPLNSPLHFGNGTRLTVT.

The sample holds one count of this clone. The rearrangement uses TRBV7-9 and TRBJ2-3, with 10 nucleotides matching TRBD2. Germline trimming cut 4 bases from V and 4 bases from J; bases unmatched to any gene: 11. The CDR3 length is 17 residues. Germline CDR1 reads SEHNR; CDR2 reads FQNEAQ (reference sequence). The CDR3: CASSSRQGLASADTQYF. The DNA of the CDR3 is TGTGCCAGCAGCTCCCGACAGGGACTAGCGAGCGCAGATACGCAGTATTTT.

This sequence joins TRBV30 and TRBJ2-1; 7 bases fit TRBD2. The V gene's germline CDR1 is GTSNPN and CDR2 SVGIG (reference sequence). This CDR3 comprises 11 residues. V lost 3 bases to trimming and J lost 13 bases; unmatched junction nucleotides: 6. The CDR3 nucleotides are TGTGCCTGGAGGGCGGGAGTAGACCAGTTCTTC. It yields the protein CAWRAGVDQFF.

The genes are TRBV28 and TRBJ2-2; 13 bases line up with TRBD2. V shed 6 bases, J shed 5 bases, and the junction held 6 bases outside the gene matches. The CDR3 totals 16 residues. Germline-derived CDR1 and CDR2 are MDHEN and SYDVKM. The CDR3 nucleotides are TGTGCCAGCAGGTCGGAACTAGCGGGAGGGACCGGGGAGCTGTTTTTT. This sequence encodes CASRSELAGGTGELFF.

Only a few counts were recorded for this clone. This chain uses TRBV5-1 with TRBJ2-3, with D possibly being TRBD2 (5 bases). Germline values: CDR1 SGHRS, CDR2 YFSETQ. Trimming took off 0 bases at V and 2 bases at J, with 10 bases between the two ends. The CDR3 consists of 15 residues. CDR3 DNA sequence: TGCGCCAGCAGCTTGGTCCGACTAAACACAGATACGCAGTATTTT. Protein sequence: CASSLVRLNTDTQYF. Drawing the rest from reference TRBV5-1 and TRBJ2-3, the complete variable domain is KAGVTQTPRYLIKTRGQQVTLSCSPISGHRSVSWYQQTPGQGLQFLFEYFSETQRNKGNFPGRFSGRQFSNSRSEMNVSTLELGDSALYLCASSLVRLNTDTQYFGPGTRLTVL.

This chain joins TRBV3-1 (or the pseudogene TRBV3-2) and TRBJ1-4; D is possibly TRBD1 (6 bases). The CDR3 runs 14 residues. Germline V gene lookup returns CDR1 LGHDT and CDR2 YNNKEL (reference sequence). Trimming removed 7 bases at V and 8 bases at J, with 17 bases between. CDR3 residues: CASMEQGREEKLFF. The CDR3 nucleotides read TGTGCCAGCATGGAGCAGGGGCGGGAGGAAAAACTGTTTTTT.

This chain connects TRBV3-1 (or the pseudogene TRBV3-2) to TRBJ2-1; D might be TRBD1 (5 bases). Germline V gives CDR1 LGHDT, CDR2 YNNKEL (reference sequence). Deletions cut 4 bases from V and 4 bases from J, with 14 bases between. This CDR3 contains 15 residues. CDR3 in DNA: TGTGCCAGCAGCCCCTACAGGACCGCATACAATGAGCAGTTCTTC. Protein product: CASSPYRTAYNEQFF.

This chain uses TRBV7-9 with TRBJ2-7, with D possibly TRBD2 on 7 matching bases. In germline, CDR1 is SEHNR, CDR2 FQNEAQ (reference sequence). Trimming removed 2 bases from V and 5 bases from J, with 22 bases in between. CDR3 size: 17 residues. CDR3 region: CASSLSFGGAFSHEQYF. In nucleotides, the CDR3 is TGTGCCAGCAGCTTAAGTTTTGGGGGGGCGTTTTCCCACGAGCAGTACTTC.

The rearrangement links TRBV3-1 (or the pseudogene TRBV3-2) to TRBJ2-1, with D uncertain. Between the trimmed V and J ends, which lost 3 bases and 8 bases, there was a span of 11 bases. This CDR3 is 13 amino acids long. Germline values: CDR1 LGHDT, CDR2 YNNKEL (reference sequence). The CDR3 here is CASSHSSPDEQFF. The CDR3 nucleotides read TGTGCCAGCAGCCACTCCTCCCCAGATGAGCAGTTCTTC.

The CDR3 DNA follows: TGTGCCAGCAGCCAAGCTAGCACCTCCGCGAACACCGGGGAGCTGTTTTTT. It codes for CASSQASTSANTGELFF. The chain joins TRBV3-1 (or the pseudogene TRBV3-2) to TRBJ2-2, with a possible D match to TRBD2 (5 bases). Germline values: CDR1 LGHDT, CDR2 YNNKEL (reference sequence). The CDR3 is 17 amino acids. V dropped 1 base and J dropped 0 bases, with 12 bases sitting between them.

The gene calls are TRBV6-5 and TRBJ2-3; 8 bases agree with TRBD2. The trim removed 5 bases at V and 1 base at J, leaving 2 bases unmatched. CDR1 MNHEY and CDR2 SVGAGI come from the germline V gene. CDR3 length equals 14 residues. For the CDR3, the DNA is TGTGCCAGCAGTAATAGCGGGGGCACAGATACGCAGTATTTT. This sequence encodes CASSNSGGTDTQYF.

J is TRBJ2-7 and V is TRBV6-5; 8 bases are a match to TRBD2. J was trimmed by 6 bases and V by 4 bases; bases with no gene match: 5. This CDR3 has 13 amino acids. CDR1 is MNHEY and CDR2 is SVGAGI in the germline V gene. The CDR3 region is CASSFGLAGEQYF. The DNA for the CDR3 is TGTGCCAGCAGTTTCGGACTAGCTGGCGAGCAGTACTTC.

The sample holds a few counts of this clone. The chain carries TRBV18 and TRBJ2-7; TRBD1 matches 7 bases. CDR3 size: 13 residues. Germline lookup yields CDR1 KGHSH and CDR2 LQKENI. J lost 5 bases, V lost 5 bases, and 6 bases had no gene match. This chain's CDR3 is CASSTTGSNEQYF. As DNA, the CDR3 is TGTGCCAGCTCAACGACAGGGTCGAACGAGCAGTACTTC.

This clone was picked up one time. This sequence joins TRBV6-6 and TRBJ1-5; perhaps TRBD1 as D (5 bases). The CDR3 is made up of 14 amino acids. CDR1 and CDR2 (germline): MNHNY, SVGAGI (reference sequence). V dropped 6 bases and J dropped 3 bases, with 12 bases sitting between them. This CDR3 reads CASRGGTDNQPQHF. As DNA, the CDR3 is TGTGCCAGCAGGGGGGGTACCGACAATCAGCCCCAGCATTTT.

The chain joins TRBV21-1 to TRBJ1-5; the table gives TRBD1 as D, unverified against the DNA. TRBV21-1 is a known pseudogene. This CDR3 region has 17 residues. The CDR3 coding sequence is TGTGCCAGCAGCAAGAGCGGGGGACAGGGTTTTTGGCAGCCCCAGCATTTT. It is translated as CASSKSGGQGFWQPQHF.